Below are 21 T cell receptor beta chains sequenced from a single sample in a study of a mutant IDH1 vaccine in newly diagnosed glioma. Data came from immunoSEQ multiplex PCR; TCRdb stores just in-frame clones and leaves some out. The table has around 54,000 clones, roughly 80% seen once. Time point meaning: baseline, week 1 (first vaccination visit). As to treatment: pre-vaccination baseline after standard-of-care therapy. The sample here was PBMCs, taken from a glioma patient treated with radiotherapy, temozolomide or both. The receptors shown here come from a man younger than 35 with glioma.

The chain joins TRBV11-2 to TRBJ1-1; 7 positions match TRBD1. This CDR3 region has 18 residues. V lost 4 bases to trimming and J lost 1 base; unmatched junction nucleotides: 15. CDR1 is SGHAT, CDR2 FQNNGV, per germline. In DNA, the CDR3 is TGTGCCAGCAGCTCACACGTTATTGACAGGGTGGGGAACACTGAAGCTTTCTTT. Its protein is CASSSHVIDRVGNTEAFF.

The CDR3: CSARVRGELFF. The CDR3 bases are TGCAGTGCTAGAGTCAGGGGGGAGCTGTTTTTT. V and J are TRBV20-1 and TRBJ2-2; D unresolved. Trimming pared 1 base from V and 8 bases from J, leaving 5 bases between. This CDR3 has 11 residues. CDR1 DFQATT and CDR2 SNEGSKA come from the germline V gene (reference sequence).

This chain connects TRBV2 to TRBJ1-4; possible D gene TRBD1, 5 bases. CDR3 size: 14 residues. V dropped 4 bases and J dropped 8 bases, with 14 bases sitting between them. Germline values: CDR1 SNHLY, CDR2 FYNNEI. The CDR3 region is CASSGEGAGEKLFF. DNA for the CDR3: TGTGCCAGCAGTGGGGAGGGAGCAGGGGAAAAACTGTTTTTT.

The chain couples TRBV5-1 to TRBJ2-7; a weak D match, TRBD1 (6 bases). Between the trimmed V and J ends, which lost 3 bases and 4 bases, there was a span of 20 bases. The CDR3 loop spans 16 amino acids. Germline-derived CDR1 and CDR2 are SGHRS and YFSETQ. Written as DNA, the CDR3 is TGCGCCAGCAGCTACAACCTGTGGGGGCGCGGGTACGAGCAGTACTTC. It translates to CASSYNLWGRGYEQYF.

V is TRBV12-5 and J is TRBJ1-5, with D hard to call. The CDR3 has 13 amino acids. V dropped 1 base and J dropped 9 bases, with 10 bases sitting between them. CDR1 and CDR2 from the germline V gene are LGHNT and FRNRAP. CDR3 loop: CASGLGGPSPQHF. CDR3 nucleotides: TGTGCTAGTGGTTTGGGAGGCCCCTCGCCCCAGCATTTT. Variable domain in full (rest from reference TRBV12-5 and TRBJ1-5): DARVTQTPRHKVTEMGQEVTMRCQPILGHNTVFWYRQTMMQGLELLAYFRNRAPLDDSGMPKDRFSAEMPDATLATLKIQPSEPRDSAVYFCASGLGGPSPQHFGDGTRLSIL.

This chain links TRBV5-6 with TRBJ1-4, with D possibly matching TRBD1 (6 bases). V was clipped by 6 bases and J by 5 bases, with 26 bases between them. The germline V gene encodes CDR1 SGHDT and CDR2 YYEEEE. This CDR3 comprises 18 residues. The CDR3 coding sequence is TGTGCCAGCACCGCTTTGTCGGCGGGGGCAGGGCTCAATGAAAAACTGTTTTTT. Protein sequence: CASTALSAGAGLNEKLFF.

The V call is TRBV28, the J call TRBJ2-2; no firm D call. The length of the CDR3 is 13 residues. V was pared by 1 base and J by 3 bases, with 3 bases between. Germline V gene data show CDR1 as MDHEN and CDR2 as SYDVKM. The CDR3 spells CASSLSYTGELFF. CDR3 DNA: TGTGCCAGCAGTTTATCGTACACCGGGGAGCTGTTTTTT.

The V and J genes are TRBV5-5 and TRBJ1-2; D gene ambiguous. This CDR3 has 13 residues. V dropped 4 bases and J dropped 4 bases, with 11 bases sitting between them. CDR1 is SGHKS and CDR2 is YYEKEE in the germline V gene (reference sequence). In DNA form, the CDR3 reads TGTGCCAGCAGCCGCGACGGCTTCTATGGCTACACCTTC. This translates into CASSRDGFYGYTF. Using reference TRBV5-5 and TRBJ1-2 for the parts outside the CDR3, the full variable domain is DAGVTQSPTHLIKTRGQQVTLRCSPISGHKSVSWYQQVLGQGPQFIFQYYEKEERGRGNFPDRFSARQFPNYSSELNVNALLLGDSALYLCASSRDGFYGYTFGSGTRLTVV.

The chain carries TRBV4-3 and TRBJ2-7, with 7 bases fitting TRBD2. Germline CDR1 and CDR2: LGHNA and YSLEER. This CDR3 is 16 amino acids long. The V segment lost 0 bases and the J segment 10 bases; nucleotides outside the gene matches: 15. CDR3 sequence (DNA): TGCGCCAGCAGCCAAGATGACCGCGGGAGAAAACTCGAACAGTACTTC. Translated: CASSQDDRGRKLEQYF.

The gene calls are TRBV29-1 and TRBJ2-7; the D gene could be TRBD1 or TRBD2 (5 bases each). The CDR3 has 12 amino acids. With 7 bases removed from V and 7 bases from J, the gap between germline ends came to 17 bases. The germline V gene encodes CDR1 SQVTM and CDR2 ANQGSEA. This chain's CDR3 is CSEGDRRKEQYF. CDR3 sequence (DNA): TGCAGCGAAGGGGACCGGCGGAAGGAGCAGTACTTC.

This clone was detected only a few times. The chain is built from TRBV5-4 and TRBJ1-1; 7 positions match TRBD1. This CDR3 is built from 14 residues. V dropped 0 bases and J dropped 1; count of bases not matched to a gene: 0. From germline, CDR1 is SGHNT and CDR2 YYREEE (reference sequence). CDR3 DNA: TGTGCCAGCAGCTTGGGGACAGGGAACACTGAAGCTTTCTTT. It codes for CASSLGTGNTEAFF.

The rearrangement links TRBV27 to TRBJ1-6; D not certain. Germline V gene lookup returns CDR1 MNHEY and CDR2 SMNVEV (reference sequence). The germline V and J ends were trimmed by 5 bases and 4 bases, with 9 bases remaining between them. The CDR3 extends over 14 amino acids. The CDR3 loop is CASSVSQYNSPLHF. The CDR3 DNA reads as TGTGCCAGCAGTGTTAGCCAATATAATTCACCCCTCCACTTT.

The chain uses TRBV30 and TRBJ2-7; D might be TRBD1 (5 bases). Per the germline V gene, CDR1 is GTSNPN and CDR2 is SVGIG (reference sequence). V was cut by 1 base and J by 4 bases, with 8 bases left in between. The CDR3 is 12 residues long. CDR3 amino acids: CAWSAGRYEQYF. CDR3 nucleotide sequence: TGTGCCTGGAGTGCAGGGCGTTACGAGCAGTACTTC.

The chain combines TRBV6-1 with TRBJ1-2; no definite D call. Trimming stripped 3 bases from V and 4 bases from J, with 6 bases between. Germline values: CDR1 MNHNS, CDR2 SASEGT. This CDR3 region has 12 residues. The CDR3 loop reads CASSERTYGYTF. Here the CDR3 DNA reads TGTGCCAGCAGTGAGAGGACCTATGGCTACACCTTC.

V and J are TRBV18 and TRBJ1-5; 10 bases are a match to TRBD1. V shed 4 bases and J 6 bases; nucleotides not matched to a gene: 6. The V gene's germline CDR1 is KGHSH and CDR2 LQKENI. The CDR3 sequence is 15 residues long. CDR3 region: CASSRQGALRQPQHF. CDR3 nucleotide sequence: TGTGCCAGCTCACGACAGGGGGCGCTTCGTCAGCCCCAGCATTTT. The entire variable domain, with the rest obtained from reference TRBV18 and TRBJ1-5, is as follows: NAGVMQNPRHLVRRRGQEARLRCSPMKGHSHVYWYRQLPEEGLKFMVYLQKENIIDESGMPKERFSAEFPKEGPSILRIQQVVRGDSAAYFCASSRQGALRQPQHFGDGTRLSIL.

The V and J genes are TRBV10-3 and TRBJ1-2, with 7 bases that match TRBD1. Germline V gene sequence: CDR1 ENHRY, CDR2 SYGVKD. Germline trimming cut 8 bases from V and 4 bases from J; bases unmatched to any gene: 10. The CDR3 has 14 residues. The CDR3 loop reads CAIGGTAGTYGYTF. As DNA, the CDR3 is TGTGCCATCGGGGGGACAGCCGGCACCTATGGCTACACCTTC.

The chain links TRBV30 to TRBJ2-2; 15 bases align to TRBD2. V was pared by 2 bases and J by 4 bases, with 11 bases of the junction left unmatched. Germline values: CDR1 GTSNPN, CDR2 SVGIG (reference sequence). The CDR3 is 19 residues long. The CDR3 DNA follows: TGTGCCTGGAGTTATTCCCGGACTAGCGGGGGGGTCTCCACCGGGGAGCTGTTTTTT. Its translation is CAWSYSRTSGGVSTGELFF.

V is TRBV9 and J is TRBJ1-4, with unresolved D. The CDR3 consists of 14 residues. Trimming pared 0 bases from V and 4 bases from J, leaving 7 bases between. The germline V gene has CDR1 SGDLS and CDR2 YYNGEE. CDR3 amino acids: CASSVAPGNEKLFF. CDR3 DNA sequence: TGTGCCAGCAGCGTAGCCCCAGGTAATGAAAAACTGTTTTTT.

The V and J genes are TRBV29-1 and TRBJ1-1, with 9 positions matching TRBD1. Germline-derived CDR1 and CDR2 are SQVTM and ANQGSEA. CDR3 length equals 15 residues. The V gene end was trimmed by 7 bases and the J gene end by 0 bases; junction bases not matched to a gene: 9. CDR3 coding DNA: TGCAGCGCGGGAGGACAGGGGAACATGAACACTGAAGCTTTCTTT. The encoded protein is CSAGGQGNMNTEAFF.

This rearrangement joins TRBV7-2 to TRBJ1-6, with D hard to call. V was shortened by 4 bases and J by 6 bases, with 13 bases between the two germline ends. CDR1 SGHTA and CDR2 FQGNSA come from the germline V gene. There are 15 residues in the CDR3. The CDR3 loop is CASSSPPVFNSPLHF. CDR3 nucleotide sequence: TGTGCCAGCAGCTCCCCCCCGGTATTTAATTCACCCCTCCACTTT. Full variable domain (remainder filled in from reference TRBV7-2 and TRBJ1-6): GAGVSQSPSNKVTEKGKDVELRCDPISGHTALYWYRQSLGQGLEFLIYFQGNSAPDKSGLPSDRFSAERTGGSVSTLTIQRTQQEDSAVYLCASSSPPVFNSPLHFGNGTRLTVT.

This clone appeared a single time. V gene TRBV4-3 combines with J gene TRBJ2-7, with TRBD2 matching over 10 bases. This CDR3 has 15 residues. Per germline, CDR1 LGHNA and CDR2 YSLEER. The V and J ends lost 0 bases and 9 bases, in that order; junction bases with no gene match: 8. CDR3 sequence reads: CASSQEGASGRAQYF. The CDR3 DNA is TGCGCCAGCAGCCAAGAGGGAGCTAGCGGGAGAGCGCAGTACTTC.